The 19 T cell receptor beta chains in this list originate from one sample, sequenced in a study of cytomegalovirus exposure and HLA in healthy donors. The PCR used 60 Vbeta and 13 Jbeta primers. Repertoires were generated with immunoSEQ multiplex PCR, while TCRdb's copy carries only in-frame clones and drops some. The table records 150,000 to 200,000 clones, around 81% of them present only once. Sequenced input: PBMCs. The receptors stem from a woman in her late teens or twenties in good health and CMV-seropositive.

This clone was observed a few times. The chain joins TRBV7-9 to TRBJ1-2; D perhaps matches TRBD1 (6 bases). The V gene lost 1 base and the J gene lost 8 bases, with 20 bases spanning the gap. Germline loops: CDR1 SEHNR, CDR2 FQNEAQ (reference sequence). The CDR3 spans 16 residues. Here the CDR3 reads CASSLGTGIEWEGYTF. CDR3 in DNA: TGTGCCAGCAGCTTAGGTACAGGGATTGAATGGGAAGGCTACACCTTC.

The chain combines TRBV4-1 with TRBJ2-7, with a tentative D call TRBD1 (6 bases). V was cut by 4 bases and J by 5 bases, with 18 bases left in between. The CDR3 length is 15 residues. Per germline, CDR1 MGHRA and CDR2 YSYEKL. CDR3 DNA: TGCGCCAGCAGCCCGAGCACAGGGCCCAACCACGAGCAGTACTTC. Translating gives CASSPSTGPNHEQYF.

This chain connects TRBV5-1 to TRBJ2-7, with 11 positions matching TRBD2. V was clipped by 1 base and J by 2 bases; unmatched bases: 8. Per the germline V gene, CDR1 is SGHRS and CDR2 is YFSETQ. The CDR3 covers 17 residues. This CDR3 is CASSLLLLAGGAYEQYF. The CDR3 DNA sequence: TGCGCCAGCAGCTTGCTGCTGCTAGCGGGGGGAGCCTACGAGCAGTACTTC.

The chain joins TRBV6-5 to TRBJ2-4, with a possible D match to TRBD1 (6 bases). Trimming left V 5 bases short and J 5 bases short, with 16 bases between. From germline, CDR1 is MNHEY and CDR2 SVGAGI. CDR3 length equals 15 residues. Written as DNA, the CDR3 is TGTGCCAGCAGTCGCGGACAGAGGTCGGAAAACATTCAGTACTTC. This sequence encodes CASSRGQRSENIQYF.

The chain links TRBV27 to TRBJ2-2; 10 nucleotides line up with TRBD1. Trimming removed 5 bases from V and 5 bases from J; junction bases left unmatched: 5. Looked up from germline, CDR1 is MNHEY and CDR2 is SMNVEV (reference sequence). CDR3 length equals 15 residues. The CDR3 sequence is CASSLGQGVTGELFF. CDR3 in DNA: TGTGCCAGCAGTCTCGGACAGGGGGTTACCGGGGAGCTGTTTTTT.

J is TRBJ1-2 and V is TRBV9; 8 nucleotides match TRBD1. The junction had 11 bases not matched to a gene; V was cut back by 4 bases and J by 6 bases. The germline V gene encodes CDR1 SGDLS and CDR2 YYNGEE. The CDR3 has 15 residues. CDR3 DNA: TGTGCCAGCAGCACCCCCTTGGGACAGGTCGATGGCTACACCTTC. Its translation is CASSTPLGQVDGYTF.

This clone was counted once. The chain is built from TRBV18 and TRBJ2-7; tentative D call: TRBD2 (6 bases). Germline CDR1 KGHSH, CDR2 LQKENI. This CDR3 is built from 14 residues. V lost 3 bases and J lost 5, with 14 bases in between. This CDR3 is CASSPRGLGDEQYF. The CDR3 nucleotides are TGTGCCAGCTCACCCCGGGGGTTGGGGGACGAGCAGTACTTC.

The chain couples TRBV4-1 to TRBJ1-1; D is ambiguous. With 1 base removed from V and 5 bases from J, the gap between germline ends came to 11 bases. Per the germline V gene, CDR1 is MGHRA and CDR2 is YSYEKL. The CDR3 loop spans 14 amino acids. CDR3 DNA sequence: TGCGCCAGCAGCCAAGGGCCAATTTTAACTGAAGCTTTCTTT. This sequence encodes CASSQGPILTEAFF.

The chain joins TRBV10-3 to TRBJ2-2; TRBD2 might be the D (5 bases). Germline V lookup: CDR1 ENHRY, CDR2 SYGVKD. V gave up 2 bases and J gave up 13 bases, with 8 bases separating them. CDR3 length equals 11 residues. CDR3 region: CAISEVRGLFF. DNA of the CDR3: TGTGCCATCAGTGAGGTACGGGGGCTGTTTTTT.

V gene TRBV6-6 combines with J gene TRBJ2-2; tentative D call: TRBD1 (5 bases). CDR1 and CDR2 (germline): MNHNY, SVGAGI (reference sequence). V lost 2 bases, J lost 7 bases, and 14 bases lay in between. This CDR3 comprises 15 residues. This CDR3 is CASSYLDSTGGELFF. Written as DNA, the CDR3 is TGTGCCAGCAGTTACCTCGACAGCACCGGCGGGGAGCTGTTTTTT.

This clone was seen once. In DNA, the CDR3 is TGTGCCAGCAGCCAGGACAGGGGCTACGAGCAGTACTTC. Its translation is CASSQDRGYEQYF. The rearrangement links TRBV4-2 to TRBJ2-7, with 9 bases fitting TRBD1. Looked up from germline, CDR1 is LGHNA and CDR2 is YNFKEQ. This CDR3 contains 13 residues. The V and J ends lost 3 bases and 3 bases, in that order; junction bases with no gene match: 0.

The V call is TRBV11-2, the J call TRBJ2-2, with 13 bases fitting TRBD2. Germline trimming cut 2 bases from V and 5 bases from J; bases unmatched to any gene: 2. This CDR3 is 16 amino acids long. Germline values: CDR1 SGHAT, CDR2 FQNNGV. For the CDR3, the DNA is TGTGCCAGCAGCTTAAGGACTAGCGGGGGTACCGGGGAGCTGTTTTTT. Residues: CASSLRTSGGTGELFF.

Comments on this clone: The same CDR3 can be traced to other DNA sequences in this sample. The gene calls are TRBV6-5 and TRBJ1-5, with a tentative D call TRBD1 (5 bases). CDR1 MNHEY and CDR2 SVGAGI come from the germline V gene. The CDR3 extends over 13 amino acids. V was clipped by 5 bases and J by 1 base, with 6 bases between them. CDR3 protein: CASSQGSNQPQHF. For the CDR3, the DNA is TGTGCCAGCAGTCAGGGAAGCAATCAGCCCCAGCATTTT.

CDR3 nucleotide sequence: TGTGCCACCTGCGACAGGGAAGGTCAGCCCCAGCATTTT. It is translated as CATCDREGQPQHF. The V and J genes are TRBV15 and TRBJ1-5, with 7 bases lining up with TRBD1. The germline V gene has CDR1 LNHNV and CDR2 YYDKDF (reference sequence). This CDR3 is 13 amino acids long. Germline trimming cut 8 bases from V and 6 bases from J; bases unmatched to any gene: 7.

This clone has just one count. The genes are TRBV6-5 and TRBJ2-3; 11 bases agree with TRBD2. Trimming at V came to 6 bases and at J to 1 base, leaving 3 bases not matched to a gene. CDR3 length: 15 amino acids. Germline V CDR1 and CDR2: MNHEY, SVGAGI. CDR3 sequence reads: CASSPLAGGTDTQYF. The CDR3 DNA is TGTGCCAGCAGCCCACTAGCGGGGGGCACAGATACGCAGTATTTT.

V and J are TRBV7-8 and TRBJ2-3; TRBD1 is a possible D gene (6 bases). This CDR3 spans 16 amino acids. V shed 5 bases and J shed 1 base, with 16 bases lying between them. The germline gives CDR1 SGHVS, CDR2 FQNEAQ. CDR3: CASSPTMGQGTDTQYF. As DNA, the CDR3 is TGTGCCAGCAGCCCGACGATGGGACAAGGCACAGATACGCAGTATTTT.

The chain combines TRBV7-6 with TRBJ2-7, with TRBD1 identical over 9 bases. The J segment lost 6 bases and the V segment lost 5 bases, leaving 11 bases of the junction unmatched. The length of the CDR3 is 15 residues. CDR1 and CDR2 (germline): SGHVS, FNYEAQ. The chain's CDR3 is CASSPWGDRALEQYF. The CDR3, as DNA: TGTGCCAGCAGCCCTTGGGGGGACAGGGCCCTCGAGCAGTACTTC.

The chain combines TRBV6-4 with TRBJ2-3; tentative D call: TRBD1 (6 bases). V was shortened by 5 bases and J by 5 bases, with 14 bases between the two germline ends. Germline V CDR1 and CDR2: MRHNA, SNTAGT. The CDR3 loop spans 14 amino acids. CDR3 protein: CASSPNREQDTQYF. CDR3 DNA: TGTGCCAGCAGTCCAAACAGGGAACAAGATACGCAGTATTTT.

The chain carries TRBV9 and TRBJ2-5; possible D gene TRBD1, 6 bases. Germline lookup yields CDR1 SGDLS and CDR2 YYNGEE. Deletions cut 4 bases from V and 3 bases from J, with 10 bases between. The CDR3 consists of 13 residues. The CDR3 DNA reads TGTGCCAGCAGCTTACAGGGAAAAGAGACCCAGTACTTC. Amino acid sequence: CASSLQGKETQYF.